This note documents a single TCR beta chain sequence. Its antigen is currently unknown. CDR1 and CDR2 (germline): SGDLS, YYNGEE. CDR3 length: 14 amino acids. Trimming shortened V by 0 bases and J by 6 bases, and 10 bases separated the two germline ends. After constant-region reverse-primer amplification, full-length variable regions underwent semi-nested PCR with Nested Universal Primer A. A single record per CDR3 protein comes from TCRdb applying MiXCR to the 5' RACE reads. The top ten hold approximately 4.1% of the sample, which has thousands of distinct CDR3 sequences, about 73% seen once. Whole-study results and caveats: The larger cohort examined one V-J beta rearrangement, not whole repertoires. In terms of TCR gene usage, tumor memory CD4+ T cells clustered together with blood and lymph node memory CD4+ cells, as well as with lymph node naive CD4+ cells.

Tregs were sorted as CD4+CD25+CD127-/low cells. This chain links TRBV9 with TRBJ2-1; tentative D call: TRBD1 (5 bases). Sequenced input: tumor-infiltrating Tregs sorted from the breast tumor. This sequence originates from a female donor with breast cancer. CDR3 bases: TGTGCCAGCAGCGTAGGGACAATTTCCAATGAGCAGTTCTTC. Amino acid sequence: CASSVGTISNEQFF.